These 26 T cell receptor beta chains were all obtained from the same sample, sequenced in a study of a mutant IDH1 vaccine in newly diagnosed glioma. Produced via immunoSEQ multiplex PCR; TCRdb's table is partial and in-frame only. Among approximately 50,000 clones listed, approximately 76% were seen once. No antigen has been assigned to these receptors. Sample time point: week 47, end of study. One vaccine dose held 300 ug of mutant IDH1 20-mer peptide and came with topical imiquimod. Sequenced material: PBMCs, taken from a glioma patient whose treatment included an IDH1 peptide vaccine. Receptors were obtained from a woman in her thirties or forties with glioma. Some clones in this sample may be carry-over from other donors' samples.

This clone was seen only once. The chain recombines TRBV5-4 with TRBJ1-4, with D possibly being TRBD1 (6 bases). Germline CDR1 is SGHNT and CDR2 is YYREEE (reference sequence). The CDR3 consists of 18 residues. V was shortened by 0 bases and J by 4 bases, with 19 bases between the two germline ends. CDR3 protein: CASSLGPNPTGRNEKLFF. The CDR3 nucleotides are TGTGCCAGCAGCTTGGGCCCTAACCCGACAGGTCGTAATGAAAAACTGTTTTTT. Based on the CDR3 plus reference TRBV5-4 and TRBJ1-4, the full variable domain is ETGVTQSPTHLIKTRGQQVTLRCSSQSGHNTVSWYQQALGQGPQFIFQYYREEENGRGNFPPRFSGLQFPNYSSELNVNALELDDSALYLCASSLGPNPTGRNEKLFFGSGTQLSVL.

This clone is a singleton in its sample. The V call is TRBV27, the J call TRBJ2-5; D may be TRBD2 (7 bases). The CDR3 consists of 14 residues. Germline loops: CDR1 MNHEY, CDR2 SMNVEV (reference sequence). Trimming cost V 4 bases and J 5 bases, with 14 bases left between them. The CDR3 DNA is TGTGCCAGCAGTTGGGGAGGGGGGTTGGAGACCCAGTACTTC. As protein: CASSWGGGLETQYF.

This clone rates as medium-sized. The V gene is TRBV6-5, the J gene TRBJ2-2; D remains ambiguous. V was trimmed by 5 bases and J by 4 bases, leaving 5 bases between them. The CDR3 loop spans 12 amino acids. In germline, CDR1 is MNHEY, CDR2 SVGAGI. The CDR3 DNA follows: TGTGCCAGCAGTCAATTCACCGGGGAGCTGTTTTTT. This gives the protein CASSQFTGELFF.

The CDR3 loop is CAGKDSLTANVLTF. CDR3 DNA sequence: TGTGCCGGGAAAGACAGTCTGACCGCCAACGTCCTGACTTTC. The gene calls are TRBV5-4 and TRBJ2-6; D perhaps matches TRBD1 (5 bases). The V gene lost 10 bases and the J gene lost 7 bases, with 18 bases spanning the gap. CDR3 length: 14 amino acids. The germline gives CDR1 SGHNT, CDR2 YYREEE (reference sequence).

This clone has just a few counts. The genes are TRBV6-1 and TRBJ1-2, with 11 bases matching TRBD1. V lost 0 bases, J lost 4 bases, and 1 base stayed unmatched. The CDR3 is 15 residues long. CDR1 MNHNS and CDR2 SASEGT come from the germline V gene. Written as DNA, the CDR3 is TGTGCCAGCAGTGAAGCTGGGACAGGGGGCTATGGCTACACCTTC. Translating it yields CASSEAGTGGYGYTF.

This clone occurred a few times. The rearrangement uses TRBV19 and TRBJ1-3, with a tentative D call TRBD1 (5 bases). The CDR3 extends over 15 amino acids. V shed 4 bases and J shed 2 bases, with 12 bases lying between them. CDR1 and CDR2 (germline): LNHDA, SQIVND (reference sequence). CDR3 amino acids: CASSKARVAGNTIYF. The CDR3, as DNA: TGTGCCAGTAGTAAGGCCAGGGTTGCTGGAAACACCATATATTTT.

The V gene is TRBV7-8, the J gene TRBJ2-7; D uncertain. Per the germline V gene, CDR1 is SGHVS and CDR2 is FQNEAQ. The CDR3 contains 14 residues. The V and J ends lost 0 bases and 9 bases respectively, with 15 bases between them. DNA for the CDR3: TGTGCCAGCAGCTTAGCCCATAAATCGATGGGGCAGTACTTC. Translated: CASSLAHKSMGQYF.

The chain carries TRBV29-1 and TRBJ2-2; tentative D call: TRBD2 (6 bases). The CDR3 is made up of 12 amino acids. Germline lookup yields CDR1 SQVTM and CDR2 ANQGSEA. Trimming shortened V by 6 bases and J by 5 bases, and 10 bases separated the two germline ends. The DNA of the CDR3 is TGCAGCGTGACCCGGGAGACCGGGGAGCTGTTTTTT. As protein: CSVTRETGELFF.

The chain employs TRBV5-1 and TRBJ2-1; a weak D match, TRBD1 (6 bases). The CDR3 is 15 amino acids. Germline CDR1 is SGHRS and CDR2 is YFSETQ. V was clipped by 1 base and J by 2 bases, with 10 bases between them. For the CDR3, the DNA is TGCGCCAGCAGCTTGTCGGCAGGGGCCTACAATGAGCAGTTCTTC. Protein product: CASSLSAGAYNEQFF.

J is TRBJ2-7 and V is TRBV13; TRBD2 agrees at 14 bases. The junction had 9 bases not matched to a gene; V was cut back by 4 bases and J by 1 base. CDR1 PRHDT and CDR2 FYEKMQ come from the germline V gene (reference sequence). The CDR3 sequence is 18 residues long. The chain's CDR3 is CASSSGLAGGQGSYEQYF. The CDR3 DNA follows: TGTGCCAGCAGCTCCGGACTAGCGGGGGGCCAGGGGTCCTACGAGCAGTACTTC.

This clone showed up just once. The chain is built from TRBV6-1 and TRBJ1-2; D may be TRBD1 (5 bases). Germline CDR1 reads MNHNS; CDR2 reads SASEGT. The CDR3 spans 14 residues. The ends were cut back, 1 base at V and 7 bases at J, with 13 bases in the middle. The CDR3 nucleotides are TGTGCCAGCAGTGAAGAACCTGGGGCGGCTGGCTACACCTTC. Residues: CASSEEPGAAGYTF.

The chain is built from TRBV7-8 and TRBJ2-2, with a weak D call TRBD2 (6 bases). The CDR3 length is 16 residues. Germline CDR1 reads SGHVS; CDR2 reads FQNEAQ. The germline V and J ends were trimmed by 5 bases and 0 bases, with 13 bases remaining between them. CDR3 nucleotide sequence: TGTGCCAGCAGCCCTACCGGGACTCCGAACACCGGGGAGCTGTTTTTT. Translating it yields CASSPTGTPNTGELFF.

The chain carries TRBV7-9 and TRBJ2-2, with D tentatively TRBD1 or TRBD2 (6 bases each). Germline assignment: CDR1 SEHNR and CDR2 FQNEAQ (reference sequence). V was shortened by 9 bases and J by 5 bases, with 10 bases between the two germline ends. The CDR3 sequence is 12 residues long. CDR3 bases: TGTGCCAGAGGGGGGACAACCGGGGAGCTGTTTTTT. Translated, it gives CARGGTTGELFF.

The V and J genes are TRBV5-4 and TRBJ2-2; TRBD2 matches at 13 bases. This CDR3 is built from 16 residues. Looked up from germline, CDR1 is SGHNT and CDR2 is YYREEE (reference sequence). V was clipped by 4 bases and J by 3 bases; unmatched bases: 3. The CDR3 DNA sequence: TGTGCCAGCAGCAGGGGACTAGCGGGGTACACCGGGGAGCTGTTTTTT. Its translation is CASSRGLAGYTGELFF.

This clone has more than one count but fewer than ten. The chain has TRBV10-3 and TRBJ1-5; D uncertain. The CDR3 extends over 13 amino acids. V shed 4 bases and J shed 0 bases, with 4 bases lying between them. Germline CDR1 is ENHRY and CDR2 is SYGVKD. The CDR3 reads CAISGDSNQPQHF. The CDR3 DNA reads TGTGCCATCAGTGGAGATAGCAATCAGCCCCAGCATTTT.

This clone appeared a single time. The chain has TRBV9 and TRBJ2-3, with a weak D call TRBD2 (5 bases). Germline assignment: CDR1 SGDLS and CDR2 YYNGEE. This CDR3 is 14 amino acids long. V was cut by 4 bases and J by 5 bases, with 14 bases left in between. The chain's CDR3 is CASSPRVREDTQYF. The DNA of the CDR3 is TGTGCCAGCAGCCCCCGGGTGAGGGAAGATACGCAGTATTTT.

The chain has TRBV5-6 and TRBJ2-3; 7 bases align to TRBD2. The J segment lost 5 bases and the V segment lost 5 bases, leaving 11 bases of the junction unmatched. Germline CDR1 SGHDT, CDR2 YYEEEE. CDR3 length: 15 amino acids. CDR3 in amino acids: CASSFVGRAIDTQYF. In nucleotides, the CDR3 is TGTGCCAGCAGTTTTGTTGGGAGGGCCATAGATACGCAGTATTTT. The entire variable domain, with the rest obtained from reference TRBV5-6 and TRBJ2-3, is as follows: DAGVTQSPTHLIKTRGQQVTLRCSPKSGHDTVSWYQQALGQGPQFIFQYYEEEERQRGNFPDRFSGHQFPNYSSELNVNALLLGDSALYLCASSFVGRAIDTQYFGPGTRLTVL.

CDR3: CASSGTGINSGANVLTF. CDR3 sequence (DNA): TGTGCCAGCAGCGGGACAGGGATTAACTCTGGGGCCAACGTCCTGACTTTC. The chain carries TRBV16 and TRBJ2-6; TRBD1 matches at 9 bases. The CDR3 has 17 amino acids. Losses at the gene ends were 5 bases for V and 0 bases for J; bases not matched to a gene: 5. The V gene's germline CDR1 is KGHSY and CDR2 FQNENV.

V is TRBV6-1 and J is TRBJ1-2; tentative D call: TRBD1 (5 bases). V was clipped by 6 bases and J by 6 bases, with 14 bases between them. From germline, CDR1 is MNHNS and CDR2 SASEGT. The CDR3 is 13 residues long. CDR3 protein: CASRLRSRDGYTF. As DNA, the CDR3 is TGTGCCAGCAGGCTTAGATCCAGGGATGGCTACACCTTC.

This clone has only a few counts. CDR3 protein: CASSYSIGANQPQHF. The CDR3 region has the DNA TGTGCCAGCAGTTACTCGATCGGAGCGAACCAGCCCCAGCATTTT. This chain uses TRBV6-5 with TRBJ1-5; no definite D call. Germline CDR1 reads MNHEY; CDR2 reads SVGAGI. The CDR3 runs 15 residues. Trimming took 0 bases from V and 7 from J, leaving 13 bases between them.

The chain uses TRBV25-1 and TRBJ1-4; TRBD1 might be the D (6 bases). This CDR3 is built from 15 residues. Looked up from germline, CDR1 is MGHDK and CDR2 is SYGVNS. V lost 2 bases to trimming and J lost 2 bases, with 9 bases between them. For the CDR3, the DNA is TGTGCCAGCAGTGAACACGGGGGCACTAATGAAAAACTGTTTTTT. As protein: CASSEHGGTNEKLFF.

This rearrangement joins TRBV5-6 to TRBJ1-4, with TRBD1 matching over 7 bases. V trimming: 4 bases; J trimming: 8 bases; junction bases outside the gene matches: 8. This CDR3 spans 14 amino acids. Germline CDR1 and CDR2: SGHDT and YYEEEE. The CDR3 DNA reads TGTGCCAGCAGCACTTTGACAGGGAACGAAAAACTGTTTTTT. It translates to CASSTLTGNEKLFF.

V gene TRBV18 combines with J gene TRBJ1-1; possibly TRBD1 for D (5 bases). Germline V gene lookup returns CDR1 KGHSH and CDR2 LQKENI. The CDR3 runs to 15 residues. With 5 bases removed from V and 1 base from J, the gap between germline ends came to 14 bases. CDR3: CASSTEDSPNTEAFF. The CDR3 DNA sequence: TGTGCCAGCTCAACCGAAGACAGCCCGAACACTGAAGCTTTCTTT.

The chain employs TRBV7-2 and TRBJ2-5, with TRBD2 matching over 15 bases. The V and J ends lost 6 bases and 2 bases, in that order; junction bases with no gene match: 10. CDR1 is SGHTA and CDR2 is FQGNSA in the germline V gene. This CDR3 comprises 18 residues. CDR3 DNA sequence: TGTGCCAGCAGATCGGGACCGGGACTAGCGGGGGGACAAGAGACCCAGTACTTC. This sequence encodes CASRSGPGLAGGQETQYF.

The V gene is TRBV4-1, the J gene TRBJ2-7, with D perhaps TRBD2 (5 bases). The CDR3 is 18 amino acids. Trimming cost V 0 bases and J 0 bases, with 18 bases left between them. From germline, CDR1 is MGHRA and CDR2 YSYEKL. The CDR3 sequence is CASSQEKGFSDSSYEQYF. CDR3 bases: TGCGCCAGCAGCCAAGAAAAAGGTTTTTCGGACTCCTCCTACGAGCAGTACTTC.

CDR3 amino acids: CASSYFRGNYNEQFF. Written as DNA, the CDR3 is TGTGCCAGCAGTTACTTCAGGGGTAACTACAATGAGCAGTTCTTC. This chain connects TRBV6-6 to TRBJ2-1; possibly TRBD1 for D (6 bases). CDR1 is MNHNY and CDR2 is SVGAGI in the germline V gene (reference sequence). The CDR3 has 15 residues. Trimming removed 1 base at V and 3 bases at J, with 10 bases between.